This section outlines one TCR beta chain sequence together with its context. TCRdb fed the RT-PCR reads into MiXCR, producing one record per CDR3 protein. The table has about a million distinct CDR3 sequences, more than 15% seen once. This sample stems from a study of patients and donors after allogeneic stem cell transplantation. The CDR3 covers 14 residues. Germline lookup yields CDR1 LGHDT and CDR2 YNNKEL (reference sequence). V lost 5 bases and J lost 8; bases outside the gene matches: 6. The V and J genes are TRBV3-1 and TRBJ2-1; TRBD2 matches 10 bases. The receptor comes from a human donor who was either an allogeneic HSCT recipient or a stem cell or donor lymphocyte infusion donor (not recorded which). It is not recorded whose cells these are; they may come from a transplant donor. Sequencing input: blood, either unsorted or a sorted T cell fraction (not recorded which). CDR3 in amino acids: CASSLRTSGYEQFF. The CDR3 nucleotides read TGTGCCAGCAGCTTACGGACTAGCGGATATGAGCAGTTCTTC.